This T cell receptor (beta chain) appears in the sequencing data of a study of T cells in Graves' hyperthyroidism and ophthalmopathy. General study points: Most expanded thyroid clonotypes above 0.001 also appeared in blood. Before onset, ophthalmopathy was predicted by the model a median roughly 6.8 months earlier.

The CDR3 is 17 amino acids. V gave up 4 bases and J gave up 4 bases; unmatched junction bases: 11. CDR1 MDHEN and CDR2 SYDVKM come from the germline V gene. Authors of the study amplified TCR beta CDR3 regions from RNA transcripts. Researchers ran a first-round RT-PCR on the TCR CDR3 using the HTBI primer set. Each CDR3 protein gets one entry after TCRdb re-called the multiplex PCR reads with MiXCR. The table shows about 600,000 distinct CDR3 sequences, with 14% occurring only once. In regard to this clonotype: The target antigen is unknown. A much larger clonotype is one base distant, so this may be a read error.

Pregnant or lactating patients were excluded, as were those with uncontrolled infection or other autoimmune disease. Isolation of PBMCs was performed on around 9.3 ml fresh peripheral blood. V gene TRBV28 combines with J gene TRBJ2-2, with 8 positions matching TRBD2. Material for sequencing was blood. The receptor was isolated from a woman under 30 with Graves' ophthalmopathy. CDR3 coding DNA: TGTGCCAGCAGTTCGGGGTTAGCGGGATCCCTCACCGGGGAGCTGTTTTTT. Amino acids: CASSSGLAGSLTGELFF. The variable domain in full, completed from reference TRBV28 and TRBJ2-2, reads DVKVTQSSRYLVKRTGEKVFLECVQDMDHENMFWYRQDPGLGLRLIYFSYDVKMKEKGDIPEGYSVSREKKERFSLILESASTNQTSMYLCASSSGLAGSLTGELFFGEGSRLTVL.